This T cell receptor beta chain was recovered during a study of Graves' ophthalmopathy and Graves' hyperthyroidism. Study results and limitations: Blood samples also showed most expanded thyroid clonotypes exceeding 0.001 frequency. Forecasting of ophthalmopathy progression by the model achieved around 71% sensitivity and 72.22% specificity.

The germline CDR1 and CDR2 sequences are SGHRS and YFSETQ. The CDR3 extends over 15 residues, inclusive of both ends. Concerning this clonotype itself: Its antigen remains unknown. This CDR3 is missing its conserved last phenylalanine or tryptophan, likely due to a read error. The DNA is left out, because the CDR3 cannot be placed on it with certainty; the CDR3 is given as TCRdb lists it.

Amplification targeted the TCR beta CDR3 regions, with RNA transcripts as the source material. First-round RT-PCR relied on HTBI primers, and a second-round multiplex PCR came next. A single record per CDR3 protein comes from TCRdb applying MiXCR to the multiplex PCR reads. The profile shows 35,000 to 50,000 distinct CDR3 sequences, approximately 55% of them singletons. The sample was peripheral blood. This TCR came from an adult woman with stable Graves' hyperthyroidism. This chain links TRBV5-1 with TRBJ2-2. The CDR3 reads CASSLVSPNTGELDL.